Listed below are T cell receptor beta chains from one sample, sequenced in a study of vaccination and CD4 T cells after COVID-19. TCRdb re-called the PCR reads through MiXCR, storing one row per CDR3 protein. The sample lists about 20,000 distinct CDR3 sequences, roughly 40% occurring once. For these TCRs, the target antigens are not known. The material sequenced was CD4+ T cells from blood, cultured in vitro, taken after SARS-CoV-2 vaccination. Receptors were obtained from a human donor who had recovered from COVID-19. Both conserved end residues are trimmed from each CDR3.

TRBV19	TRBJ2-7	ASRLQGEGLYEQY
TRBV15	TRBJ2-1	ATSRGNLAGMYNEQF
TRBV6-2/TRBV6-3	TRBJ1-5	ASSYMGVQPQH
TRBV6-1	TRBJ1-1	AVKSGGNTEAF
TRBV19	TRBJ2-3	ASSTQTPTRGDTQY
TRBV20-1	TRBJ1-1	SANTPGQGSEAF
TRBV18	TRBJ2-5	ASSWTEETQY
TRBV20-1	TRBJ1-6	SARMGYNSPLH
TRBV7-9	TRBJ2-3	ASSLGGDTDTQY
TRBV6-2/TRBV6-3	TRBJ1-1	ASPGSGFHTEAF
TRBV20-1	TRBJ1-6	SASSGDSPLH
TRBV19	TRBJ2-7	ASSLVTSSLREQY
TRBV7-8	TRBJ2-3	ASSLRGGGADTQY
TRBV6-1	TRBJ1-2	ASSESYGYT
TRBV11-3	TRBJ1-1	ASSPRPENTEAF
TRBV19	TRBJ1-2	ASSFRDRGSYGYT